The T cell receptor (beta chain) under discussion was sequenced for a study of blood T cell repertoires in COVID-19. The CDR3 loop spans 15 amino acids. The V gene's germline CDR1 is SGDLS and CDR2 YYNGEE. V shed 1 base, J shed 3 bases, and the junction held 5 bases outside the gene matches. Measured with immunoSEQ multiplex PCR; TCRdb has only the in-frame clones, and not every one. The sample has about 210,000 clones, 80% seen once; the top ten hold roughly 7%. The V and J genes are TRBV9 and TRBJ2-3, with TRBD1 identical over 7 bases. The sample taken for sequencing was peripheral blood. The source is a woman aged 70-85 years with acute or convalescent COVID-19. The CDR3: CASSVLGGATDTQYF. DNA of the CDR3: TGTGCCAGCAGCGTATTAGGGGGCGCAACAGATACGCAGTATTTT.